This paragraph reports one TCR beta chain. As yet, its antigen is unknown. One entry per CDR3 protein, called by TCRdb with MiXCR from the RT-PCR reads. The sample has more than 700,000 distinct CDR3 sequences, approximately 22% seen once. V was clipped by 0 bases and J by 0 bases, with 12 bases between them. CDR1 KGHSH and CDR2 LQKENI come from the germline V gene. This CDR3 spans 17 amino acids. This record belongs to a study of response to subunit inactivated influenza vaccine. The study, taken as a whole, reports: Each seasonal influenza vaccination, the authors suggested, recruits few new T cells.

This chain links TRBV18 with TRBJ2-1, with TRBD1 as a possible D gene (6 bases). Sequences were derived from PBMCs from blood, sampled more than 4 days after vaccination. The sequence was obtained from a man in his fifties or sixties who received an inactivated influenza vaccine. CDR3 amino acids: CASSPPPGQNSYNEQFF. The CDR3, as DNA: TGTGCCAGCTCACCACCCCCTGGACAGAACTCCTACAATGAGCAGTTCTTC.